This passage covers 28 T cell receptor beta chains from one sample sequenced in a study of T cell responses to AZD1222 COVID-19 vaccine. Some clones are missing from TCRdb's copy, which holds only in-frame ones; the method was immunoSEQ multiplex PCR. The sample lists some 140,000 clones, around nine tenths occurring once. The specimen comprised peripheral blood, sampled on day 0 of AZD1222 vaccination. The receptors stem from an adult in good health.

This chain links TRBV5-1 with TRBJ2-1; TRBD2 agrees at 14 bases. This CDR3 region has 17 residues. V was clipped by 4 bases and J by 6 bases; unmatched bases: 9. CDR1 is SGHRS, CDR2 YFSETQ, per germline. Here the CDR3 reads CASSPTSGGAGFNEQFF. The DNA of the CDR3 is TGCGCCAGCAGCCCGACTAGCGGGGGGGCTGGTTTCAATGAGCAGTTCTTC.

The rearrangement links TRBV3-1 (or the pseudogene TRBV3-2) to TRBJ1-3; D ambiguous. Germline loops: CDR1 LGHDT, CDR2 YNNKEL (reference sequence). V was cut by 4 bases and J by 5 bases, with 12 bases left in between. The CDR3 extends over 14 amino acids. The CDR3 DNA is TGTGCCAGCAGCCCGCCCGACATGAGAAACACCATATATTTT. Translating it yields CASSPPDMRNTIYF.

The chain recombines TRBV7-2 with TRBJ2-5; D perhaps matches TRBD2 (5 bases). The germline V gene has CDR1 SGHTA and CDR2 FQGNSA. Trimming took off 1 base at V and 3 bases at J, with 15 bases between the two ends. The CDR3 is 16 residues long. The CDR3 here is CASSLGLWGVEETQYF. DNA of the CDR3: TGTGCCAGCAGCTTAGGTTTATGGGGAGTAGAAGAGACCCAGTACTTC.

The CDR3 sequence: CASSFGQGNYEQYF. The CDR3 nucleotides read TGTGCCAGTAGTTTTGGACAGGGAAACTACGAGCAGTACTTC. The rearrangement joins TRBV19 to TRBJ2-7; 8 positions match TRBD1. Per the germline V gene, CDR1 is LNHDA and CDR2 is SQIVND (reference sequence). This CDR3 region has 14 residues. Losses at the gene ends were 5 bases for V and 3 bases for J; bases not matched to a gene: 6. The full variable domain, completed using reference TRBV19 and TRBJ2-7, is DGGITQSPKYLFRKEGQNVTLSCEQNLNHDAMYWYRQDPGQGLRLIYYSQIVNDFQKGDIAEGYSVSREKKESFPLTVTSAQKNPTAFYLCASSFGQGNYEQYFGPGTRLTVT.

This clone appeared a single time. The V call is TRBV5-1, the J call TRBJ2-5, with D perhaps matching TRBD2 (6 bases). The CDR3 loop spans 13 amino acids. Trimming pared 4 bases from V and 4 bases from J, leaving 11 bases between. Per the germline V gene, CDR1 is SGHRS and CDR2 is YFSETQ. CDR3 DNA sequence: TGCGCCAGCAGCCCCGGACTATCAGAGACCCAGTACTTC. As protein: CASSPGLSETQYF.

CDR3 bases: TGTGCCAGCAGCGTAGATGACAGGCTCTTCACTGAAGCTTTCTTT. Protein product: CASSVDDRLFTEAFF. The V and J genes are TRBV9 and TRBJ1-1; tentative D call: TRBD1 (6 bases). Trimming took 0 bases from V and 4 from J, leaving 13 bases between them. CDR1 is SGDLS, CDR2 YYNGEE, per germline. This CDR3 spans 15 amino acids.

The count of this clone is one. The chain recombines TRBV5-1 with TRBJ1-3; D gene unclear. Germline-derived CDR1 and CDR2 are SGHRS and YFSETQ. The CDR3 spans 15 residues. V shed 3 bases and J shed 2 bases, with 12 bases lying between them. The CDR3: CASSSEGGPGNTIYF. CDR3 sequence (DNA): TGCGCCAGCAGCTCGGAGGGTGGCCCTGGAAACACCATATATTTT.

V usage is TRBV7-9 and J usage is TRBJ2-6; no definite D call. CDR3 length equals 15 residues. Per the germline V gene, CDR1 is SEHNR and CDR2 is FQNEAQ (reference sequence). V was trimmed by 3 bases and J by 0 bases, leaving 6 bases between them. This CDR3 reads CASSLDASGANVLTF. In nucleotides, the CDR3 is TGTGCCAGCAGCTTGGACGCCTCTGGGGCCAACGTCCTGACTTTC.

The genes are TRBV19 and TRBJ2-2; 8 bases align to TRBD1. V was clipped by 7 bases and J by 7 bases; unmatched bases: 5. Germline CDR1 is LNHDA and CDR2 is SQIVND (reference sequence). This CDR3 comprises 13 residues. The CDR3 spells CASIRQGSGELFF. In nucleotides, the CDR3 is TGTGCCAGTATTAGACAGGGGAGCGGGGAGCTGTTTTTT. Using reference TRBV19 and TRBJ2-2 for the parts outside the CDR3, the full variable domain is DGGITQSPKYLFRKEGQNVTLSCEQNLNHDAMYWYRQDPGQGLRLIYYSQIVNDFQKGDIAEGYSVSREKKESFPLTVTSAQKNPTAFYLCASIRQGSGELFFGEGSRLTVL.

This chain uses TRBV6-5 with TRBJ1-1, with no clear D. This CDR3 has 16 amino acids. V lost 2 bases to trimming and J lost 0 bases, with 13 bases between them. The germline V gene has CDR1 MNHEY and CDR2 SVGAGI. The CDR3 nucleotides are TGTGCCAGCAGTTACCTCCCGGGCAGGATGAACACTGAAGCTTTCTTT. It codes for CASSYLPGRMNTEAFF.

This clone appeared once. The rearrangement joins TRBV7-2 to TRBJ1-2; the D gene is possibly TRBD1 (6 bases). CDR1 and CDR2 from the germline V gene are SGHTA and FQGNSA. V was cut by 1 base and J by 3 bases, with 9 bases left in between. The CDR3 length is 14 residues. The CDR3 sequence: CASSLEDRDYGYTF. CDR3 nucleotides: TGTGCCAGCAGCTTAGAGGACAGAGACTATGGCTACACCTTC.

To note about this clone: In the same sample, other DNA sequences code for this CDR3. The chain couples TRBV5-1 to TRBJ1-1; D is ambiguous. The V end lost 0 bases, the J end lost 3 bases, and 6 bases lay between the germline ends. Per germline, CDR1 SGHRS and CDR2 YFSETQ. The CDR3 sequence is 13 residues long. The CDR3 loop is CASSLVLDTEAFF. CDR3 in DNA: TGCGCCAGCAGCTTGGTGTTGGACACTGAAGCTTTCTTT. The full variable domain, completed using reference TRBV5-1 and TRBJ1-1, is KAGVTQTPRYLIKTRGQQVTLSCSPISGHRSVSWYQQTPGQGLQFLFEYFSETQRNKGNFPGRFSGRQFSNSRSEMNVSTLELGDSALYLCASSLVLDTEAFFGQGTRLTVV.

The chain carries TRBV14 and TRBJ2-5; possibly TRBD2 for D (5 bases). Trimming shortened V by 1 base and J by 1 base, and 13 bases separated the two germline ends. Germline CDR1 and CDR2: SGHDN and FVKESK. CDR3 length equals 16 residues. This CDR3 is CASSQADWAIQETQYF. Here the CDR3 DNA reads TGTGCCAGCAGCCAAGCGGACTGGGCGATCCAAGAGACCCAGTACTTC. Based on the CDR3 plus reference TRBV14 and TRBJ2-5, the full variable domain is EAGVTQFPSHSVIEKGQTVTLRCDPISGHDNLYWYRRVMGKEIKFLLHFVKESKQDESGMPNNRFLAERTGGTYSTLKVQPAELEDSGVYFCASSQADWAIQETQYFGPGTRLLVL.

This sequence joins TRBV30 and TRBJ1-4, with D unresolved. The CDR3 sequence is 15 residues long. The germline CDR1 and CDR2 sequences are GTSNPN and SVGIG (reference sequence). V dropped 4 bases and J dropped 0 bases, with 12 bases sitting between them. Here the CDR3 DNA reads TGTGCCTGGACCCATGAACTTGCAACTAATGAAAAACTGTTTTTT. This encodes CAWTHELATNEKLFF.

This chain joins TRBV7-2 and TRBJ1-1; no definite D call. V lost 1 base to trimming and J lost 8 bases, with 11 bases between them. This CDR3 contains 13 residues. From germline, CDR1 is SGHTA and CDR2 FQGNSA. CDR3 loop: CASSLVEQQEAFF. The DNA for the CDR3 is TGTGCCAGCAGCTTAGTTGAGCAGCAGGAAGCTTTCTTT.

The V call is TRBV21-1, the J call TRBJ1-2; whether TRBD1, the table's D call, matches the DNA was not checked. TRBV21-1 is recorded as a pseudogene. The CDR3 sequence is 17 residues long. The CDR3 nucleotides read TGTGCCAGCAGCAAAGAGGCAGGGGGCCTTCTGAACTATGGCTACACCTTC. Its protein is CASSKEAGGLLNYGYTF.

The V and J genes are TRBV5-1 and TRBJ1-4; TRBD1 aligns across 7 bases. Losses at the gene ends were 3 bases for V and 5 bases for J; bases not matched to a gene: 7. The CDR3 sequence is 15 residues long. Germline lookup yields CDR1 SGHRS and CDR2 YFSETQ. CDR3 sequence reads: CASSSTGTVNEKLFF. CDR3 DNA: TGCGCCAGCAGCTCGACCGGGACAGTAAATGAAAAACTGTTTTTT.

The chain has TRBV11-2 and TRBJ1-6, with D possibly matching TRBD1 (6 bases). The ends were cut back, 5 bases at V and 13 bases at J, with 21 bases in the middle. Germline-derived CDR1 and CDR2 are SGHAT and FQNNGV. The CDR3 sequence is 15 residues long. This chain's CDR3 is CASSTLQGRGGPLHF. The CDR3 bases are TGTGCCAGCAGCACCCTACAGGGACGGGGGGGGCCCCTCCACTTT.

The gene calls are TRBV3-1 (or the pseudogene TRBV3-2) and TRBJ1-4, with TRBD1 matching over 9 bases. The CDR3 spans 19 residues. Per the germline V gene, CDR1 is LGHDT and CDR2 is YNNKEL (reference sequence). V lost 0 bases and J lost 1; bases outside the gene matches: 9. The CDR3 reads CASSQDPNRGLGTNEKLFF. The CDR3 nucleotides are TGTGCCAGCAGCCAAGATCCGAACAGGGGGCTCGGAACTAATGAAAAACTGTTTTTT.

The J gene is TRBJ1-4, the V gene TRBV5-6, with TRBD1 matching over 7 bases. The germline V gene has CDR1 SGHDT and CDR2 YYEEEE. The CDR3 runs 14 residues. J was trimmed by 6 bases and V by 4 bases; bases with no gene match: 6. DNA of the CDR3: TGTGCCAGCAGCCCGACAGGGTCTTATGAAAAACTGTTTTTT. It translates to CASSPTGSYEKLFF.

This chain joins TRBV2 and TRBJ2-7, with 8 bases identical to TRBD1. With V trimmed by 2 bases and J by 7 bases, 7 bases remained unmatched. Germline V gives CDR1 SNHLY, CDR2 FYNNEI. This CDR3 region has 14 residues. CDR3 sequence reads: CASSETPGGGEQYF. CDR3 in DNA: TGTGCCAGCAGTGAAACCCCAGGGGGCGGAGAGCAGTACTTC. The full variable domain, its missing parts supplied by reference TRBV2 and TRBJ2-7, is EPEVTQTPSHQVTQMGQEVILRCVPISNHLYFYWYRQILGQKVEFLVSFYNNEISEKSEIFDDQFSVERPDGSNFTLKIRSTKLEDSAMYFCASSETPGGGEQYFGPGTRLTVT.

The chain couples TRBV19 to TRBJ1-2, with a possible D match to TRBD1 (6 bases). The CDR3 extends over 13 amino acids. With 4 bases removed from V and 4 bases from J, the gap between germline ends came to 10 bases. Germline V gives CDR1 LNHDA, CDR2 SQIVND (reference sequence). The CDR3 loop is CASSSGGVYGYTF. CDR3 sequence (DNA): TGTGCCAGTAGTAGCGGGGGCGTCTATGGCTACACCTTC.

The chain links TRBV3-1 (or the pseudogene TRBV3-2) to TRBJ2-1, with TRBD2 identical over 13 bases. The CDR3 is 16 amino acids. V dropped 3 bases and J dropped 5; count of bases not matched to a gene: 4. Germline CDR1 LGHDT, CDR2 YNNKEL (reference sequence). CDR3 sequence: CASSQTGTSGDNEQFF. Here the CDR3 DNA reads TGTGCCAGCAGCCAGACCGGGACTAGCGGGGACAATGAGCAGTTCTTC.

The rearrangement joins TRBV7-6 to TRBJ1-5; no reliable D call. This CDR3 has 13 residues. The germline CDR1 and CDR2 sequences are SGHVS and FNYEAQ. Trimming shortened V by 5 bases and J by 7 bases, and 12 bases separated the two germline ends. The CDR3 loop reads CASSPKGAQPQHF. CDR3 DNA: TGTGCCAGCAGCCCGAAGGGAGCACAGCCCCAGCATTTT.

CDR3 in amino acids: CASSQKRTGPYEQYF. The CDR3 DNA reads as TGTGCCAGCAGCCAGAAACGGACAGGTCCCTACGAGCAGTACTTC. This sequence joins TRBV14 and TRBJ2-7; TRBD1 matches at 7 bases. The CDR3 length is 15 residues. Looked up from germline, CDR1 is SGHDN and CDR2 is FVKESK. V lost 3 bases and J lost 2; bases outside the gene matches: 7.

As DNA, the CDR3 is TGTGCCATCAGTGGCACCGGGGGGCCTAGCGATGAAAAACTGTTTTTT. This sequence encodes CAISGTGGPSDEKLFF. V usage is TRBV10-3 and J usage is TRBJ1-4; D possibly corresponds to TRBD1 (6 bases). Looked up from germline, CDR1 is ENHRY and CDR2 is SYGVKD. The CDR3 is 16 amino acids. V was shortened by 4 bases and J by 6 bases, with 18 bases between the two germline ends.

The chain has TRBV15 and TRBJ2-7; 9 bases agree with TRBD1. J gave up 2 bases and V 5 bases, and 7 bases lay outside the gene matches. The V gene's germline CDR1 is LNHNV and CDR2 YYDKDF (reference sequence). The CDR3 has 15 residues. The CDR3 nucleotides read TGTGCCACCAGCGCCTCCCGGACAGGGGCCTACGAGCAGTACTTC. Its protein product is CATSASRTGAYEQYF.

Of note for this clone: At one end the junction does not follow the germline gene, possibly because of a read error. The V call is TRBV6-1, the J call TRBJ1-2; perhaps TRBD1 as D (5 bases). CDR3 size: 11 residues. Looked up from germline, CDR1 is MNHNS and CDR2 is SASEGT. DNA for the CDR3: TGTGCCAGCAGTGATCCCGGGACCCCCTTCTTC. The encoded protein is CASSDPGTPFF.